The 27 T cell receptor beta chains given below trace back to one sample, sequenced in a study of monozygotic twins with inflammatory bowel disease. TCRdb re-called the 5' RACE reads; one entry per CDR3 protein, DNA not given. This repertoire includes about 450,000 distinct CDR3 sequences. Sequencing input: blood. The source is a human donor with ulcerative colitis or Crohn's disease, or a healthy co-twin of an affected twin (not recorded which).

The chain combines TRBV7-2 with TRBJ2-4; as DNA is missing, the TRBD2 call by TCRdb cannot be tested. Per the germline V gene, CDR1 is SGHTA and CDR2 is FQGNSA. This CDR3 region has 16 residues. The CDR3 spells CASSLVLAGPQNIQYF.

The chain joins TRBV7-3 to TRBJ1-1. Germline CDR1 SGHTA, CDR2 FQGTGA. CDR3 length equals 12 residues. This CDR3 reads CASSPDGAEAFF.

The chain carries TRBV28 and TRBJ2-5; the D call from TCRdb, TRBD1, cannot be confirmed without DNA. Germline V gives CDR1 MDHEN, CDR2 SYDVKM. The CDR3 contains 16 residues. This CDR3 reads CASSFANTGGVGTQYF.

The chain carries TRBV20-1 and TRBJ1-3; as DNA is missing, the TRBD1 call by TCRdb cannot be tested. This CDR3 comprises 14 residues. Germline V gene lookup returns CDR1 DFQATT and CDR2 SNEGSKA (reference sequence). CDR3 sequence reads: CSARNRHSGNTIYF.

This chain uses TRBV5-1 with TRBJ1-4; TCRdb outputs TRBD1, but without DNA this stays unchecked. The germline V gene has CDR1 SGHRS and CDR2 YFSETQ. The CDR3 extends over 15 amino acids. The CDR3: CASSRQDPTNEKLFF.

The chain couples TRBV28 to TRBJ1-5; TCRdb lists TRBD1, though no DNA is available to test this call. The germline V gene encodes CDR1 MDHEN and CDR2 SYDVKM. The CDR3 covers 15 residues. The chain's CDR3 is CASSLRPGSDQPQHF.

J is TRBJ1-5 and V is TRBV6-1; TCRdb returns TRBD1, unconfirmable since there is no DNA. Germline CDR1 and CDR2: MNHNS and SASEGT. CDR3 length equals 15 residues. CDR3 amino acids: CASSEQGVGDQPQHF.

V and J are TRBV20-1 and TRBJ2-5; TCRdb's D call, TRBD2, is unchecked because there is no DNA. Germline CDR1 reads DFQATT; CDR2 reads SNEGSKA (reference sequence). The CDR3 is 15 residues long. Here the CDR3 reads CSARVASGSRETQYF.

The chain employs TRBV12-3 or TRBV12-4 and TRBJ1-6. This CDR3 region has 15 residues. The CDR3 reads CASRAKWEGNSPLHF.

The J gene is TRBJ2-6, the V gene TRBV3-1. The length of the CDR3 is 15 residues. CDR1 is LGHDT and CDR2 is YNNKEL in the germline V gene (reference sequence). The CDR3 spells CASSQETPGANVLTF. Full variable domain (rest looked up from reference TRBV3-1 and TRBJ2-6): DTAVSQTPKYLVTQMGNDKSIKCEQNLGHDTMYWYKQDSKKFLKIMFSYNNKELIINETVPNRFSPKSPDKAHLNLHINSLELGDSAVYFCASSQETPGANVLTFGAGSRLTVL.

The J gene is TRBJ2-3, the V gene TRBV5-1; TCRdb indicates TRBD1, and absent DNA this call remains unverified. Germline V CDR1 and CDR2: SGHRS, YFSETQ. The CDR3 is 13 residues long. The CDR3 sequence: CASSPGPGQGKYF.

The chain is built from TRBV11-2 and TRBJ2-5; TCRdb returns TRBD2, unconfirmable since there is no DNA. This CDR3 is 17 amino acids long. The germline CDR1 and CDR2 sequences are SGHAT and FQNNGV. The CDR3 sequence: CASSFQGLAGTQETQYF.

The rearrangement uses TRBV7-9 and TRBJ2-7. Germline lookup yields CDR1 SEHNR and CDR2 FQNEAQ (reference sequence). This CDR3 is 13 amino acids long. This CDR3 is CASSLSHPYEQYF. Combining the CDR3 with reference TRBV7-9 and TRBJ2-7 gives the whole variable domain DTGVSQNPRHKITKRGQNVTFRCDPISEHNRLYWYRQTLGQGPEFLTYFQNEAQLEKSRLLSDRFSAERPKGSFSTLEIQRTEQGDSAMYLCASSLSHPYEQYFGPGTRLTVT.

The J gene is TRBJ2-7, the V gene TRBV6-6; the D call from TCRdb, TRBD1, cannot be confirmed without DNA. Germline CDR1 and CDR2: MNHNY and SVGAGI (reference sequence). This CDR3 spans 11 amino acids. CDR3 residues: CASSSGSEQYF.

V gene TRBV9 combines with J gene TRBJ1-1. The CDR3 runs 13 residues. Germline lookup yields CDR1 SGDLS and CDR2 YYNGEE. The CDR3 sequence: CASSNQVNTEAFF.

The chain joins TRBV24-1 to TRBJ1-1; as DNA is missing, the TRBD1 call by TCRdb cannot be tested. CDR3 size: 13 residues. Looked up from germline, CDR1 is KGHDR and CDR2 is SFDVKD. The CDR3: CATSVSGFTEAFF.

Here the CDR3 reads CASSLAGTGKDQYF. The chain couples TRBV7-9 to TRBJ2-5; absent DNA, TCRdb's TRBD1 call cannot be checked. Germline V gives CDR1 SEHNR, CDR2 FQNEAQ (reference sequence). This CDR3 has 14 amino acids.

V gene TRBV20-1 combines with J gene TRBJ2-3; absent DNA, TCRdb's TRBD1 call cannot be checked. CDR3 length: 14 residues. Germline CDR1 DFQATT, CDR2 SNEGSKA (reference sequence). CDR3 loop: CSARGTGGTDTQYF.

The CDR3 reads CASSFPSGGAYEQFF. The J gene is TRBJ2-1, the V gene TRBV12-3 or TRBV12-4; without DNA, the TCRdb call of TRBD2 cannot be checked. The CDR3 totals 15 residues.

The rearrangement joins TRBV7-3 to TRBJ1-6; the TCRdb D gene call, TRBD1, has no DNA to confirm it. From germline, CDR1 is SGHTA and CDR2 FQGTGA. The CDR3 has 16 amino acids. The CDR3 protein is CASSPGGAGINSPLHF. Using reference TRBV7-3 and TRBJ1-6 for the parts outside the CDR3, the full variable domain is GAGVSQTPSNKVTEKGKYVELRCDPISGHTALYWYRQSLGQGPEFLIYFQGTGAADDSGLPNDRFFAVRPEGSVSTLKIQRTERGDSAVYLCASSPGGAGINSPLHFGNGTRLTVT.

This chain links TRBV3-1 with TRBJ2-7; TCRdb names TRBD2, which stays unverified in the absence of DNA. Germline V gene sequence: CDR1 LGHDT, CDR2 YNNKEL (reference sequence). The CDR3 contains 13 residues. The CDR3 sequence is CASRLAGSYEQYF.

V gene TRBV19 combines with J gene TRBJ2-1; TCRdb's D call, TRBD1, is unchecked because there is no DNA. The CDR3 contains 15 residues. Germline V CDR1 and CDR2: LNHDA, SQIVND (reference sequence). The CDR3 reads CASSMTTSAPKEQFF.

The CDR3 sequence is CASSFSDANTEAFF. This sequence joins TRBV5-1 and TRBJ1-1. Germline V gene lookup returns CDR1 SGHRS and CDR2 YFSETQ. The CDR3 extends over 14 amino acids.

The rearrangement links TRBV20-1 to TRBJ2-2; without DNA, the TCRdb call of TRBD1 cannot be checked. This CDR3 contains 15 residues. Germline V gene data show CDR1 as DFQATT and CDR2 as SNEGSKA (reference sequence). The CDR3 loop reads CSARAGQGKTGELFF.

The rearrangement joins TRBV6-5 to TRBJ2-7; TCRdb's D gene call, TRBD1, goes unchecked for lack of DNA. There are 16 residues in the CDR3. The germline V gene encodes CDR1 MNHEY and CDR2 SVGAGI. CDR3 loop: CASSYSQDRGEYEQYF.

This chain connects TRBV7-2 to TRBJ2-3; as DNA is missing, the TRBD2 call by TCRdb cannot be tested. CDR3 size: 16 residues. In germline, CDR1 is SGHTA, CDR2 FQGNSA. CDR3 amino acids: CASSSTDLRLAPTQYF.

The rearrangement joins TRBV28 to TRBJ2-1; without DNA, the TCRdb call of TRBD1 cannot be checked. CDR1 MDHEN and CDR2 SYDVKM come from the germline V gene. CDR3 size: 15 residues. The CDR3 here is CASRPGGLVYNEQFF.